This TCR beta chain comes out of a study of cytomegalovirus exposure and HLA in healthy donors. The donors belonged to the roughly 120-subject validation cohort, separate from the roughly 650-subject first cohort. Sequencing was performed with immunoSEQ multiplex PCR; in TCRdb, only in-frame clones are kept and a portion is missing. The sample lists 200,000 to 300,000 clones; about 83% were seen once. In regard to this clone: Antigen specificity is unknown.

This CDR3 is built from 15 residues. From germline, CDR1 is SGHTA and CDR2 FQGNSA. V shed 4 bases and J 0 bases; nucleotides not matched to a gene: 6. Findings and limits, study-wide: With high specificity and sensitivity, the classifier reportedly diagnosed cytomegalovirus status. Whilst most TCR sequences proved rare, a subset of public TCRs occurred across many donors. Some TCR beta chains (roughly 160 of them) were listed as cytomegalovirus-associated.

The chain is built from TRBV7-2 and TRBJ2-7; 7 positions match TRBD2. The sample comprised PBMCs. The sequence derives from a young man in good health and CMV-seronegative. The CDR3 protein is CASSSASGSSYEQYF. CDR3 sequence (DNA): TGTGCCAGCAGCTCGGCTAGCGGAAGCTCCTACGAGCAGTACTTC.